The TCR beta chain described here comes from a study of blood T cells in healthy people across ages. Together with a sample-barcoded 5' primer, a J-beta primer mix was included in a second PCR lasting about 7 to 12 cycles. From the 5' RACE reads, TCRdb called clonotypes with MiXCR, one entry per CDR3 protein. Altogether fewer than 2,000,000 distinct CDR3 sequences are present, roughly 43% being singletons, with the ten largest covering 23%. V shed 3 bases and J shed 3 bases, with 10 bases lying between them. Germline V gives CDR1 DFQATT, CDR2 SNEGSKA (reference sequence). The length of the CDR3 is 13 residues.

This clonotype originated in a human donor in good health. This chain joins TRBV20-1 and TRBJ2-3, with D possibly being TRBD2 (6 bases). Sequenced material: blood. The CDR3: CSASGSTTDTQYF. The CDR3 nucleotides read TGCAGTGCTAGCGGGAGTACGACAGATACGCAGTATTTT.